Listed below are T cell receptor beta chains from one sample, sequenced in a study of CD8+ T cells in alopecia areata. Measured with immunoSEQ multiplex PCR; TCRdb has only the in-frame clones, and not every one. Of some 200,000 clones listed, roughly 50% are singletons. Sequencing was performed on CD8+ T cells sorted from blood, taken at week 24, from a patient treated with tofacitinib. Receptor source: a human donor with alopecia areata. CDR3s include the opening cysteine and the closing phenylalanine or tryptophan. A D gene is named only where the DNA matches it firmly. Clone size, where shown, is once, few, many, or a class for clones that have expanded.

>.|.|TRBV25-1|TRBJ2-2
CASSEYVGADPDTGELFF
TGTGCCAGCAGTGAATATGTAGGGGCGGACCCGGACACCGGGGAGCTGTTTTTT
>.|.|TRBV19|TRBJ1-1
CASKPAGVNTEAFF
TGTGCCAGTAAACCCGCAGGGGTGAACACTGAAGCTTTCTTT
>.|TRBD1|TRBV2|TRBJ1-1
CASSFPGQGSEAFF
TGTGCCAGCAGTTTTCCGGGACAGGGAAGCGAAGCTTTCTTT
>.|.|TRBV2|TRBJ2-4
CASLDGNIQYF
TGTGCCAGCCTGGACGGAAACATTCAGTACTTC
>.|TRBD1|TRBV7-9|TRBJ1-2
CAVGTDYGYTF
TGTGCCGTGGGGACAGACTATGGCTACACCTTC
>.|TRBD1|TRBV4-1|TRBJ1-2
CASSPGGSNYGYTF
TGCGCCAGCAGCCCAGGGGGGAGTAACTATGGCTACACCTTC
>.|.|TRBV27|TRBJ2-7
CASSSPPGEQYF
TGTGCCAGCAGTTCCCCGCCTGGCGAGCAGTACTTC
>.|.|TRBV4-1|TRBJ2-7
CASSQELQGFNYEQYF
TGCGCCAGCAGCCAAGAATTGCAGGGGTTTAACTACGAGCAGTACTTC
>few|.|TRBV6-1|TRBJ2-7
CAREFAGQLYEQYF
TGTGCCCGAGAATTTGCTGGACAGCTATACGAGCAGTACTTC
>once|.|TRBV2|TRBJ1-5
CASRMAGEHQPQHF
TGTGCCAGCAGGATGGCAGGGGAGCATCAGCCCCAGCATTTT
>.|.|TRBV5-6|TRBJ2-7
CASSLTSFEQYF
TGTGCCAGCAGCCTTACTAGTTTCGAGCAGTACTTC
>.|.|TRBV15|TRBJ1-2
CATSSREGGDGYTF
TGTGCCACCAGCAGCCGGGAGGGGGGCGATGGCTACACCTTC
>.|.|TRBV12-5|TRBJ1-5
CASGLKQPQHF
TGTGCTAGTGGTTTGAAGCAGCCCCAGCATTTT
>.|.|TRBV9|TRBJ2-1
CASSVRGAAYNEQFF
TGTGCCAGCAGTGTCCGGGGGGCCGCCTACAATGAGCAGTTCTTC
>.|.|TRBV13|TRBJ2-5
CASSLDILETQYF
TGTGCCAGCAGCTTAGACATTCTAGAGACCCAGTACTTC
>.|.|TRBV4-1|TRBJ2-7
CASSQGREQYF
TGCGCCAGCAGCCAAGGGAGGGAGCAGTACTTC
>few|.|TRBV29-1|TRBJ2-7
CSGGHSSYEQYF
TGCAGCGGGGGACATAGCTCCTACGAGCAGTACTTC
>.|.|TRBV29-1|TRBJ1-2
CSVGRDNSNYGYTF
TGCAGCGTTGGCCGGGACAACTCTAACTATGGCTACACCTTC
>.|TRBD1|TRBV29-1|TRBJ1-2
CSVDNRGLTTYGYTF
TGCAGCGTTGATAACAGGGGCCTTACTACCTATGGCTACACCTTC
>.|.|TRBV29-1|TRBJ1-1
CSVVQGEAFF
TGCAGCGTTGTGCAAGGGGAAGCTTTCTTT
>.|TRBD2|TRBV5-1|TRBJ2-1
CASSLDRWTSSNEQFF
TGCGCCAGCAGCTTGGATCGCTGGACTAGCTCCAATGAGCAGTTCTTC
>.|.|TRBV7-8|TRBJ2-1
CASSLEGGWRAKVTFNEQFF
TGTGCCAGCAGCTTAGAGGGGGGGTGGCGTGCGAAGGTAACATTCAATGAGCAGTTCTTC
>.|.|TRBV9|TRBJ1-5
CASSQGSNQPQHF
TGTGCCAGCAGCCAGGGATCCAATCAGCCCCAGCATTTT
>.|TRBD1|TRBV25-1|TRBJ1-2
CASSSGGGYTF
TGTGCCAGCAGTTCAGGGGGTGGCTACACCTTC
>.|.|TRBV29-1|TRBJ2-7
CSVSWWGVAYEQYF
TGCAGCGTCTCTTGGTGGGGTGTTGCCTACGAGCAGTACTTC
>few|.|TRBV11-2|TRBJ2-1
CASSLGGESSYNEQFF
TGTGCCAGCAGCTTAGGGGGTGAGAGCTCCTACAATGAGCAGTTCTTC
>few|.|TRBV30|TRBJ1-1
CAWRDTGGTEAFF
TGTGCCTGGAGAGACACCGGGGGCACTGAAGCTTTCTTT